The TCR beta chain described here comes from a study of blood T cell repertoires in COVID-19. In the study overall: Researchers got acute and convalescent COVID-19 samples from the United States, Italy and Spain. From T cells, B-cell-depleted T cells, or PBMCs came the material, which was cDNA or gDNA.

Sequencing used immunoSEQ multiplex PCR; TCRdb keeps in-frame clones, though not all of them. The data show about 310,000 clones, 90% seen once. The V gene lost 1 base and the J gene lost 0 bases, with 3 bases spanning the gap. There are 13 residues in the CDR3. Germline lookup yields CDR1 LGHNA and CDR2 YSLEER. This clone was found a few times. Sequences were obtained from peripheral blood. The rearrangement links TRBV4-3 to TRBJ1-1; D is ambiguous. This receptor was obtained from a woman aged 40 to 50 with COVID-19, enrolled during active disease. CDR3 amino acids: CASSQVMNTEAFF. The CDR3, as DNA: TGCGCCAGCAGCCAAGTAATGAACACTGAAGCTTTCTTT.